This entry lists 5 T cell receptor beta chains sequenced from one sample in a study of T cell responses to AZD1222 COVID-19 vaccine. Assay: immunoSEQ multiplex PCR; the TCRdb copy retains only in-frame clones and omits some. The sample shows more than 70,000 clones, around 90% of them seen only once. Sequencing used peripheral blood, obtained 28 days after the second AZD1222 dose. These receptors were collected from an adult who received the AZD1222 COVID-19 vaccine.

This rearrangement joins TRBV19 to TRBJ1-2, with 10 positions matching TRBD1. V was clipped by 10 bases and J by 3 bases; unmatched bases: 8. CDR1 and CDR2 from the germline V gene are LNHDA and SQIVND (reference sequence). CDR3 length: 14 amino acids. The CDR3 DNA follows: TGTGCCACCTCAACCGGGACAGGGGACTATGGCTACACCTTC. Translation: CATSTGTGDYGYTF. Combining the CDR3 with reference TRBV19 and TRBJ1-2 gives the whole variable domain DGGITQSPKYLFRKEGQNVTLSCEQNLNHDAMYWYRQDPGQGLRLIYYSQIVNDFQKGDIAEGYSVSREKKESFPLTVTSAQKNPTAFYLCATSTGTGDYGYTFGSGTRLTVV.

A remark on this clone: Relative to the germline gene, one junction end is altered; a read error may explain this. The chain uses TRBV25-1 and TRBJ1-2; D is undetermined. CDR1 and CDR2 (germline): MGHDK, SYGVNS. The CDR3 totals 11 residues. Written as DNA, the CDR3 is TGTGCCAGCAGTGAATTAAGGGTCCGAGTGTTC. It encodes CASSELRVRVF.

J is TRBJ2-5 and V is TRBV7-2, with 9 bases that match TRBD2. Germline trimming cut 0 bases from V and 0 bases from J; bases unmatched to any gene: 5. The CDR3 runs to 17 residues. CDR1 and CDR2 (germline): SGHTA, FQGNSA. The CDR3 is CASSLARGGRDQETQYF. The CDR3 DNA reads as TGTGCCAGCAGCTTAGCGCGAGGCGGGAGGGACCAAGAGACCCAGTACTTC.

The chain recombines TRBV4-2 with TRBJ2-3; 10 nucleotides align to TRBD2. Germline loops: CDR1 LGHNA, CDR2 YNFKEQ. The V gene end was trimmed by 1 base and the J gene end by 0 bases; junction bases not matched to a gene: 4. This CDR3 comprises 17 residues. The CDR3 sequence: CASSQAVAGGSTDTQYF. CDR3 DNA sequence: TGTGCCAGCAGCCAAGCGGTAGCGGGAGGTAGCACAGATACGCAGTATTTT.

This chain connects TRBV19 to TRBJ1-4, with 7 bases aligning to TRBD1. Trimming removed 7 bases from V and 7 bases from J; junction bases left unmatched: 9. Germline V lookup: CDR1 LNHDA, CDR2 SQIVND (reference sequence). The CDR3 has 14 residues. CDR3 in amino acids: CASISTGISEKLFF. CDR3 nucleotide sequence: TGTGCCAGTATTTCGACAGGGATCAGTGAAAAACTGTTTTTT.